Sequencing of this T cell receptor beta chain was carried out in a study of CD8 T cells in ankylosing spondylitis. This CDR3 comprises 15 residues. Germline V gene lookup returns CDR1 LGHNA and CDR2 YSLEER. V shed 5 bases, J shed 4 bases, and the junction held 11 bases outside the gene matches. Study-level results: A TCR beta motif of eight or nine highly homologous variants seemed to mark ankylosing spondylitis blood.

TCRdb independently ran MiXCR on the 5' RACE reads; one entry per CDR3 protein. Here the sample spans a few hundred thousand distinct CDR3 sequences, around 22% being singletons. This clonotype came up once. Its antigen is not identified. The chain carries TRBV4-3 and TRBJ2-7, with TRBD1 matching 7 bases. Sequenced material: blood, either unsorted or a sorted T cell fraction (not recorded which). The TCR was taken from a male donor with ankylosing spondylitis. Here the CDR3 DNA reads TGCGCCAGCAGCGTCCGACAGGGAACCATATACGAGCAGTACTTC. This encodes CASSVRQGTIYEQYF.